This T cell receptor beta chain was retrieved from a study of blood T cell repertoires in COVID-19. Per the original data handling: Reference gene primer amplification gave nucleated cell count estimates. TCRdb's copy holds only in-frame clones and misses some; the assay was immunoSEQ multiplex PCR. From that table come the V and J calls and clone size; the DNA was used to work out D and trimming. The table records 250,000 to 350,000 clones, 75% to 95% of them present only once. Either two negative PCRs, clearance, or symptom resolution qualified Cohort 3 donors as recovered. Germline assignment: CDR1 SGDLS and CDR2 YYNGEE. The ends were cut back, 3 bases at V and 5 bases at J, with 14 bases in the middle. This CDR3 has 14 amino acids.

The rearrangement joins TRBV9 to TRBJ1-1; the D is unclear. The sequencing sample was made of PBMCs or T cells enriched from blood (not recorded which). This TCR came from a woman in her 30s who had recovered from COVID-19. As DNA, the CDR3 is TGTGCCAGCAGCGAATCGACACCAACAACTGAAGCTTTCTTT. Amino acid sequence: CASSESTPTTEAFF.